Described below is a single T cell receptor beta chain sequence and its context. The record originates from a study of technical replicates of blood from several donors. This CDR3 contains 14 residues. Germline values: CDR1 SSHAT, CDR2 FNYEAQ (reference sequence). With V trimmed by 5 bases and J by 3 bases, 6 bases remained unmatched. Data came from immunoSEQ multiplex PCR; TCRdb stores just in-frame clones and leaves some out. The profile shows 60,000 to 65,000 clones, over 75% of them singletons. The sequenced sample was PBMCs. The receptor was isolated from a human donor in good health. Some clones in this sample may be carry-over from other donors' samples. The chain employs TRBV7-7 and TRBJ2-7; 8 bases are a match to TRBD2. This chain's CDR3 is CASSTISGGYEQYF. The CDR3 nucleotides are TGTGCCAGCAGCACCATCAGCGGGGGCTACGAGCAGTACTTC.